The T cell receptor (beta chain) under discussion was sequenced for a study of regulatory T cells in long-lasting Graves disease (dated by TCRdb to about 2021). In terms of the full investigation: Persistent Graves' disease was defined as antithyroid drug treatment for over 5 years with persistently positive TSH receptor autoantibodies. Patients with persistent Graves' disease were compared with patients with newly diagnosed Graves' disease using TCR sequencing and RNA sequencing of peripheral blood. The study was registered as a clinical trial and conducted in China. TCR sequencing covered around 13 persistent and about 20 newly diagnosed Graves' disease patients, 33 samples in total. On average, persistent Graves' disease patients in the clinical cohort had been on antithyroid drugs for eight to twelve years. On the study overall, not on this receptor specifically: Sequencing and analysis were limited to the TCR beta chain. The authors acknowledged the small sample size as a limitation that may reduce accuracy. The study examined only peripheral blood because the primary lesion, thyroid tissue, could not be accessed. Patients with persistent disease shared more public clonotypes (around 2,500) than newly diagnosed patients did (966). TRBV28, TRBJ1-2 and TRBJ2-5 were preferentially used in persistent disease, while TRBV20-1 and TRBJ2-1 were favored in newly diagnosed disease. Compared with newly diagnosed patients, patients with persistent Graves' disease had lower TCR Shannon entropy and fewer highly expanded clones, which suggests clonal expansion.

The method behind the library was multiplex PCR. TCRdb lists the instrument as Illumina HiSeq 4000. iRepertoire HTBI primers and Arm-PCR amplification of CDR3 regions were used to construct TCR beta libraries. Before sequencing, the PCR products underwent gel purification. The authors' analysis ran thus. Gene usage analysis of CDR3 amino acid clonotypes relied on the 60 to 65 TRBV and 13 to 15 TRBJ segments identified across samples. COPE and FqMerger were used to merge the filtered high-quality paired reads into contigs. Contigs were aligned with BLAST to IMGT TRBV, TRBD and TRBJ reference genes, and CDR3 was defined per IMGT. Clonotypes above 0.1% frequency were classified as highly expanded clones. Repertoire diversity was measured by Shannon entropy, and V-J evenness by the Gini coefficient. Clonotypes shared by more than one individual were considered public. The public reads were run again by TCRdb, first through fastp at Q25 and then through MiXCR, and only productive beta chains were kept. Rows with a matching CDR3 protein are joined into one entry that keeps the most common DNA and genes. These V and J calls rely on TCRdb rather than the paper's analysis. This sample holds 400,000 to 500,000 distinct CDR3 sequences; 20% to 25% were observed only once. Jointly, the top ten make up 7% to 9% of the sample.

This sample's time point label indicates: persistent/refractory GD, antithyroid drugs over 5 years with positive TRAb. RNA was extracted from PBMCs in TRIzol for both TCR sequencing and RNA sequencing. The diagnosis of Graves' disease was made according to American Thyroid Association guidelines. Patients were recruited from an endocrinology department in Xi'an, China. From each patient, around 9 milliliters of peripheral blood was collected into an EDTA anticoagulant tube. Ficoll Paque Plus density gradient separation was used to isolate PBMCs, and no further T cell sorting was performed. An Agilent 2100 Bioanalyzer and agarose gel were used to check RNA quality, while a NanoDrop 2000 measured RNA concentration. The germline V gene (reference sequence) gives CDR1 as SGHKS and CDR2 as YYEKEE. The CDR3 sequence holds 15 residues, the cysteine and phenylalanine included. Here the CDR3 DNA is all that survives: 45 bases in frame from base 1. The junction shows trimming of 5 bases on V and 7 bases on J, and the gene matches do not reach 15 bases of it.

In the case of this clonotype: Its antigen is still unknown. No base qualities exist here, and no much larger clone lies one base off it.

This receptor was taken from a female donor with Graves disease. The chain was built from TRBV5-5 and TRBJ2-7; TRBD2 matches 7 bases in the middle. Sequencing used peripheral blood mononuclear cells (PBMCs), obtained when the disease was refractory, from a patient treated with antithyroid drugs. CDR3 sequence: CASSQIAGRGEEQYF. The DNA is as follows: TGTGCCAGCAGTCAAATAGCAGGGAGGGGTGAGGAGCAGTACTTC.